These 10 T cell receptor beta chains came from one sample sequenced in a study of T cells in Graves' hyperthyroidism and ophthalmopathy. The TCR beta CDR3 regions underwent amplification using RNA transcripts as the source. HTBI primers were employed in a first-round RT-PCR of the TCR CDR3. TCRdb passed the multiplex PCR reads through MiXCR, listing each CDR3 protein once. The table shows roughly 500,000 distinct CDR3 sequences, with approximately 16% occurring only once. The sequencing input was blood. The receptors stem from a woman between 25 and 40 years old with Graves' ophthalmopathy.

The sample holds many counts of this clonotype. The gene calls are TRBV11-2 and TRBJ2-5; D is unclear. The V gene's germline CDR1 is SGHAT and CDR2 FQNNGV. The CDR3 length is 13 residues. The V and J ends lost 5 bases and 5 bases respectively, with 12 bases between them. In DNA form, the CDR3 reads TGTGCCAGCAGCCGGCGTCTTGGGGAGACCCAGTACTTC. This gives the protein CASSRRLGETQYF. The complete variable domain, with remaining parts taken from reference TRBV11-2 and TRBJ2-5, reads EAGVAQSPRYKIIEKRQSVAFWCNPISGHATLYWYQQILGQGPKLLIQFQNNGVVDDSQLPKDRFSAERLKGVDSTLKIQPAKLEDSAVYLCASSRRLGETQYFGPGTRLLVL.

This clonotype has only a few counts. The rearrangement links TRBV20-1 to TRBJ1-5, with 8 bases identical to TRBD1. V shed 4 bases and J 4 bases; nucleotides not matched to a gene: 6. Germline CDR1 is DFQATT and CDR2 is SNEGSKA (reference sequence). This CDR3 contains 14 residues. CDR3 amino acids: CSAMDRVKNQPQHF. CDR3 coding DNA: TGCAGTGCTATGGACAGGGTTAAGAATCAGCCCCAGCATTTT.

This clonotype was counted many times. The rearrangement links TRBV27 to TRBJ2-7, with D perhaps being TRBD1 or TRBD2 (5 bases each). The CDR3 is 15 amino acids. V lost 5 bases to trimming and J lost 0 bases, with 14 bases between them. Germline lookup yields CDR1 MNHEY and CDR2 SMNVEV (reference sequence). The CDR3 protein is CASSKRVGGSYEQYF. CDR3 DNA: TGTGCCAGCAGTAAAAGGGTTGGGGGCTCCTACGAGCAGTACTTC.

This clonotype was observed a handful of times. V is TRBV29-1 and J is TRBJ2-7; D is perhaps TRBD1 (6 bases). Trimming cost V 5 bases and J 6 bases, with 14 bases left between them. The CDR3 spans 12 residues. Looked up from germline, CDR1 is SQVTM and CDR2 is ANQGSEA. CDR3 nucleotide sequence: TGCAGCGTTTCGCAACAGGGTAGCGAGCAGTACTTC. This sequence encodes CSVSQQGSEQYF.

This clonotype was counted many times. This chain uses TRBV30 with TRBJ2-1; maybe TRBD2 (5 bases). Trimming took 5 bases from V and 2 from J, leaving 10 bases between them. CDR3 length equals 13 residues. Germline lookup yields CDR1 GTSNPN and CDR2 SVGIG (reference sequence). The CDR3 here is CAWDGGAYNEQFF. The CDR3 DNA reads TGTGCCTGGGATGGAGGAGCCTACAATGAGCAGTTCTTC.

This clonotype has a handful of counts. V and J are TRBV6-2 or TRBV6-3 and TRBJ2-7; 8 nucleotides align to TRBD2. The CDR3 covers 16 residues. The germline CDR1 and CDR2 sequences are MNHEY and SVGEGT. With V trimmed by 4 bases and J by 3 bases, 11 bases remained unmatched. CDR3 residues: CASSWPAGDGGYEQYF. Written as DNA, the CDR3 is TGTGCCAGCAGTTGGCCAGCGGGGGACGGGGGCTACGAGCAGTACTTC.

This clonotype was found a few times. The chain recombines TRBV20-1 with TRBJ2-1; maybe TRBD2 (6 bases). Germline V gene lookup returns CDR1 DFQATT and CDR2 SNEGSKA (reference sequence). This CDR3 spans 15 amino acids. The V and J ends lost 6 bases and 2 bases respectively, with 17 bases between them. The chain's CDR3 is CSARIRLGAYNEQFF. The CDR3 DNA follows: TGCAGTGCGCGGATTCGACTAGGTGCCTACAATGAGCAGTTCTTC.

The chain uses TRBV3-1 and TRBJ1-2, with D hard to call. V was trimmed by 0 bases and J by 2 bases, leaving 7 bases between them. Germline assignment: CDR1 LGHDT and CDR2 YNNKEL (reference sequence). This CDR3 has 14 amino acids. Written as DNA, the CDR3 is TGTGCCAGCAGCCAAGAAACGGCCAACTATGGCTACACCTTC. Translation: CASSQETANYGYTF.

This sequence joins TRBV29-1 and TRBJ2-1, with D possibly matching TRBD1 (6 bases). Germline V gives CDR1 SQVTM, CDR2 ANQGSEA. This CDR3 region has 12 residues. Trimming took off 6 bases at V and 5 bases at J, with 11 bases between the two ends. The CDR3 region is CSVTQGHNEQFF. The CDR3 DNA is TGCAGCGTGACACAGGGCCACAATGAGCAGTTCTTC.

At least ten counts were recorded for this clonotype. V gene TRBV20-1 combines with J gene TRBJ1-6; a weak D match, TRBD1 (5 bases). Germline lookup yields CDR1 DFQATT and CDR2 SNEGSKA (reference sequence). Between the trimmed V and J ends, which lost 6 bases and 5 bases, there was a span of 17 bases. The CDR3 has 15 amino acids. CDR3 residues: CSARTHYGNNSPLHF. The DNA for the CDR3 is TGCAGTGCAAGGACACACTATGGAAATAATTCACCCCTCCACTTT.